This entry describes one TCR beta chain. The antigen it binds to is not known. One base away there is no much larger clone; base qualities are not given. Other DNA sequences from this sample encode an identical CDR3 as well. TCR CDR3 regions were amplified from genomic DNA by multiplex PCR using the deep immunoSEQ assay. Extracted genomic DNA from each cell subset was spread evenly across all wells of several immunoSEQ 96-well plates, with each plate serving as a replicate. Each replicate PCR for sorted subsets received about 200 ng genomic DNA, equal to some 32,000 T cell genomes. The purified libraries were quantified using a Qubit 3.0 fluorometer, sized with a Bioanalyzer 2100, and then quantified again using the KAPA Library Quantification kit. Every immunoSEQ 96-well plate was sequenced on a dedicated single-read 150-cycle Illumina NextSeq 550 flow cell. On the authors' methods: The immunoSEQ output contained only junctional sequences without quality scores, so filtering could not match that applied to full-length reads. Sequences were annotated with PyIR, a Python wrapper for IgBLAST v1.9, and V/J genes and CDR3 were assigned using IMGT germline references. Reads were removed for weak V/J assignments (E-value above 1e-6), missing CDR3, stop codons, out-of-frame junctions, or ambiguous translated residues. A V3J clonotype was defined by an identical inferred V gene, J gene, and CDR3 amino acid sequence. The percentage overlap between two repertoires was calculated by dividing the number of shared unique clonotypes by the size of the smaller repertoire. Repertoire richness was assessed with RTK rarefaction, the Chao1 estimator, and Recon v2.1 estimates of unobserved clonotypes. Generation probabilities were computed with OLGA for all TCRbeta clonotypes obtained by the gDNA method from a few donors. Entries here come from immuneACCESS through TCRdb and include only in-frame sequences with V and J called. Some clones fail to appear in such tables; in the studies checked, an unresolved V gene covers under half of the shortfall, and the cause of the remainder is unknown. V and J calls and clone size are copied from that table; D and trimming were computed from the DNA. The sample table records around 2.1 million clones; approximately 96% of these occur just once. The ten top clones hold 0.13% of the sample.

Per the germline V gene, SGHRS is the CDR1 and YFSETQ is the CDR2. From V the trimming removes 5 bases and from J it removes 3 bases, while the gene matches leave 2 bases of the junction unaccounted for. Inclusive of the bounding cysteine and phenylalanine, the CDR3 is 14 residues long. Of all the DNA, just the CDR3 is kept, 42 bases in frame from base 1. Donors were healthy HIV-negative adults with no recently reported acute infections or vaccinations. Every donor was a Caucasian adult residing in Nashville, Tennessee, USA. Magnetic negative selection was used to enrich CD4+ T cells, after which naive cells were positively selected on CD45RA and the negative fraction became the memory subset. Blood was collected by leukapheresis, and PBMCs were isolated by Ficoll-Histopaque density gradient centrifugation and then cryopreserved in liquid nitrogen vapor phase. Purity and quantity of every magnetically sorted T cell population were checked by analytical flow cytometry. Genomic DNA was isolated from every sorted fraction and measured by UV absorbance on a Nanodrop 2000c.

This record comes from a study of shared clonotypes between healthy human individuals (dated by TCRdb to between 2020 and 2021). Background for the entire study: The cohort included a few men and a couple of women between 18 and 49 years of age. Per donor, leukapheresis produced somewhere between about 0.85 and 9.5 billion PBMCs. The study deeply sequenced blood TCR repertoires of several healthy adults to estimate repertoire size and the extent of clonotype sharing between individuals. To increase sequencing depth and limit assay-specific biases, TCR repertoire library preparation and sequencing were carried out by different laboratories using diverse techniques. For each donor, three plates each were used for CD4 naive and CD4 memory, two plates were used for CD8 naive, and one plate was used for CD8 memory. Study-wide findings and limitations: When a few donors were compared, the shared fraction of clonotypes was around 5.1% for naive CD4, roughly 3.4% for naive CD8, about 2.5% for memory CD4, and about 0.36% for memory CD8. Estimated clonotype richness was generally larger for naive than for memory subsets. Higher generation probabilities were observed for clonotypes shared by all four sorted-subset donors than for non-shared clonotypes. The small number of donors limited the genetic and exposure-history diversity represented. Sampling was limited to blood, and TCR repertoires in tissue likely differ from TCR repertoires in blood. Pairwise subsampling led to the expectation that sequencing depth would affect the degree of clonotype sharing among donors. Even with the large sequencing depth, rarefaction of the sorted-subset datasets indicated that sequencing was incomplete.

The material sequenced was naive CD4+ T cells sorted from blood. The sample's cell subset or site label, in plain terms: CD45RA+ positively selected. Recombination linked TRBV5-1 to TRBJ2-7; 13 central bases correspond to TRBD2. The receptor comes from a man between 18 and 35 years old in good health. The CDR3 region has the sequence CASSRTSGSYEQYF. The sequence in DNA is TGCGCCAGCAGTCGGACTAGCGGGAGCTACGAGCAGTACTTC.